A selection of T cell receptor beta chains follows, all from one sample in a study of CD8 T cells in ankylosing spondylitis. TCRdb fed the 5' RACE reads into MiXCR, producing one record per CDR3 protein. The table shows 40,000 or so distinct CDR3 sequences, with roughly 2.5% occurring only once. Sequencing input: blood, either unsorted or a sorted T cell fraction (not recorded which). Receptors originate from a male donor with ankylosing spondylitis or in good health (not recorded which). Both conserved end residues are part of each CDR3. The size entry gives once, few, many, or a class for an expanded clone.

v_gene: TRBV9
abundance: many
CDR3aa: CASSPRGTGTVPGELFF

v_gene: TRBV9
abundance: many
CDR3aa: CASSPLGGRNTGELFF

v_gene: TRBV9
abundance: many
CDR3aa: CASSSRQGAYNEQFF

v_gene: TRBV9
abundance: many
CDR3aa: CASSATTDGEQFF

v_gene: TRBV9
abundance: many
CDR3aa: CASSGDWREETQYF

v_gene: TRBV9
abundance: many
CDR3aa: CASSVRRAGEQFF

v_gene: TRBV9
abundance: many
CDR3aa: CASSVRTGLNYGYTF

v_gene: TRBV9
abundance: many
CDR3aa: CASSAAPSGQETQYF

v_gene: TRBV9
abundance: many
CDR3aa: CASSARTDYEQYF

v_gene: TRBV9
abundance: many
CDR3aa: CASSGGEGRGAEKLFF

v_gene: TRBV9
abundance: many
CDR3aa: CASSLREFSNTGELFF

v_gene: TRBV9
abundance: many
CDR3aa: CASSVGAGTGGTGELFF

v_gene: TRBV9
abundance: many
CDR3aa: CASSVAMWASYNEQFF